This T cell receptor beta chain was identified during a study of T-cell reconstitution after alpha-beta-depleted transplantation in children. Notes on the study in general: TCRbeta diversity was high at day 60 in some patients (a result of surviving recipient T cells and thymic progenitors). T-cell counts and diversity were attributed mostly to newly produced T cells one year after transplant.

In the case of this clonotype: Its antigen is unidentified. No DNA is shown, since the ends of the CDR3 on it are uncertain; the CDR3 is the one TCRdb lists.

The CDR3 contains 20 residues when both ends are counted. The TCRbeta library was prepared with unique molecular identifiers. TCRdb reanalysed the PCR reads using MiXCR and keeps one entry per CDR3 protein. The sample holds roughly 200,000 distinct CDR3 sequences, under 8.5% seen once. This chain connects TRBV7-5 to TRBJ1-1; the table's D gene call, TRBD1, was not cross checked with the DNA. TRBV7-5 is shown as a pseudogene. The TCR was taken from a male patient between 2 and 15 years old who had a stem cell transplant for acute myeloid leukemia, so the T cells may come from the graft donor. The starting material was PBMCs, mostly from graft donor cells, obtained 360 days after TCRalphabeta/CD19-depleted stem cell transplant. CDR3 protein: CISVSEALGNHLRGNTEAFF.